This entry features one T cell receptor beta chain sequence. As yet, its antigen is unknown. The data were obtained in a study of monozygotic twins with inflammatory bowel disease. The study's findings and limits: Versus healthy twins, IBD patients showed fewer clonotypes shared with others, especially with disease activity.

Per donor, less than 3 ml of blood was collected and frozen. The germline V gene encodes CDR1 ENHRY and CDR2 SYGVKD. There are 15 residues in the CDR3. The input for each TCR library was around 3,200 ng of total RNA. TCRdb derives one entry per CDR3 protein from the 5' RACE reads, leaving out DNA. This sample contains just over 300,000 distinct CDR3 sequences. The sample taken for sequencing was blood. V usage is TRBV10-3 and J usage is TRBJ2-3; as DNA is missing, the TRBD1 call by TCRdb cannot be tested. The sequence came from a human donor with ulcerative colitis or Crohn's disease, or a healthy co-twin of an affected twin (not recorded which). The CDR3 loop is CAISVDGGSTDTQYF.